This TCR beta chain came from a study of monozygotic twins with inflammatory bowel disease. TCRdb reprocessed the 5' RACE reads, with one entry per CDR3 protein and no DNA. This table holds 400,000 to 500,000 distinct CDR3 sequences. There are 15 residues in the CDR3. Germline CDR1 reads SEHNR; CDR2 reads FQNEAQ (reference sequence). Sequenced material: blood. This clonotype was obtained from a human donor with ulcerative colitis or Crohn's disease, or a healthy co-twin of an affected twin (not recorded which). The chain is built from TRBV7-9 and TRBJ2-1; TCRdb's D gene call, TRBD2, goes unchecked for lack of DNA. The CDR3: CASSPGDSAYNEQFF.